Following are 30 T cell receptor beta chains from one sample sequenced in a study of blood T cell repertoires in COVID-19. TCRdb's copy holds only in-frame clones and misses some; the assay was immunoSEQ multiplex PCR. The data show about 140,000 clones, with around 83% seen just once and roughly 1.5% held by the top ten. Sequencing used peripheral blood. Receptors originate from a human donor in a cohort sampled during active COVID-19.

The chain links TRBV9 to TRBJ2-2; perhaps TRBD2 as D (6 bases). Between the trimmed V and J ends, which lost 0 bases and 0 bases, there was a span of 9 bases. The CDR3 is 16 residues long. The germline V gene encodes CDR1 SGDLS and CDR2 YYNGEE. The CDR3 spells CASSVGSSANTGELFF. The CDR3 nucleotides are TGTGCCAGCAGCGTAGGTTCTAGCGCGAACACCGGGGAGCTGTTTTTT.

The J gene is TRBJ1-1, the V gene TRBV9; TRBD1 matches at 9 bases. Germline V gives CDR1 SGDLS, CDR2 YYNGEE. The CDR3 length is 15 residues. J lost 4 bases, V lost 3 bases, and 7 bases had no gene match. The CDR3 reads CASSGSGTGFTEAFF. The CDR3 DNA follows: TGTGCCAGCAGCGGATCCGGGACAGGGTTCACTGAAGCTTTCTTT.

The CDR3 here is CASSLSFHEQYF. CDR3 DNA: TGTGCCAGCAGCCTTAGTTTCCACGAGCAGTACTTC. This chain connects TRBV7-2 to TRBJ2-7; D is unresolved. The V gene lost 5 bases and the J gene lost 5 bases, with 10 bases spanning the gap. This CDR3 region has 12 residues. Germline lookup yields CDR1 SGHTA and CDR2 FQGNSA.

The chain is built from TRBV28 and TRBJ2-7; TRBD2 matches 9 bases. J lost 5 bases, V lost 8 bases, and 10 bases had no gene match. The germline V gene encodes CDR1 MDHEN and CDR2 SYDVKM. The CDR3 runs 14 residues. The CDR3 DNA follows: TGTGCCAGCGGTGTAGCGGGAGTGGTACACGAGCAGTACTTC. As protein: CASGVAGVVHEQYF.

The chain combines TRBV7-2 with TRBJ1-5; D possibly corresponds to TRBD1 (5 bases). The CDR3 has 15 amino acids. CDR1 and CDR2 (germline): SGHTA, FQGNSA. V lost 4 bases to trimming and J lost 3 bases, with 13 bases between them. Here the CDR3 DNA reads TGTGCCAGCAGCTATGGGGGGGGTTCCAATCAGCCCCAGCATTTT. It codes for CASSYGGGSNQPQHF.

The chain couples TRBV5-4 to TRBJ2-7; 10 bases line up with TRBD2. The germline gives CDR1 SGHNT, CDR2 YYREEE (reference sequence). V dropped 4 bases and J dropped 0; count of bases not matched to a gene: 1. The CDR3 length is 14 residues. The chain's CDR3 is CASSASGSSYEQYF. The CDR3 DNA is TGTGCCAGCAGCGCTAGCGGGAGCTCCTACGAGCAGTACTTC.

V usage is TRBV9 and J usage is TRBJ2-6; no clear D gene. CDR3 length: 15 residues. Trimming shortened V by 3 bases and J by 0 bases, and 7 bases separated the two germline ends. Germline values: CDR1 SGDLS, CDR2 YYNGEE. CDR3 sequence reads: CASSASLSGANVLTF. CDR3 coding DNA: TGTGCCAGCAGCGCTTCCCTCTCTGGGGCCAACGTCCTGACTTTC.

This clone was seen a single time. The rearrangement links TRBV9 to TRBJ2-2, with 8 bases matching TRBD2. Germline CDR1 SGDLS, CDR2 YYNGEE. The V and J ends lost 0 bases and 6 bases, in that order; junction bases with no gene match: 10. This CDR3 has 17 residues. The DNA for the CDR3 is TGTGCCAGCAGCGTAGTTCTGCCGGGACTAGTTCCCGGGGAGCTGTTTTTT. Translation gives CASSVVLPGLVPGELFF.

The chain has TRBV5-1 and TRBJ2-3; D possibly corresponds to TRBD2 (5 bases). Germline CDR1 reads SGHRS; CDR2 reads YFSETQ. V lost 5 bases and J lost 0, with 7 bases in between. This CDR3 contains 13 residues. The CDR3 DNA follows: TGCGCCAGCAGTTCGGGAAGCACAGATACGCAGTATTTT. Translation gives CASSSGSTDTQYF.

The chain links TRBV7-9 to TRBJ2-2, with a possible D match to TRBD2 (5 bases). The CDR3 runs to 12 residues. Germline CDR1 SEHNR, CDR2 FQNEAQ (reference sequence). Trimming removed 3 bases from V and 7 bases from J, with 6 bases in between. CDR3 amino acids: CASSFGDGELFF. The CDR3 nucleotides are TGTGCCAGCAGCTTCGGGGACGGGGAGCTGTTTTTT.

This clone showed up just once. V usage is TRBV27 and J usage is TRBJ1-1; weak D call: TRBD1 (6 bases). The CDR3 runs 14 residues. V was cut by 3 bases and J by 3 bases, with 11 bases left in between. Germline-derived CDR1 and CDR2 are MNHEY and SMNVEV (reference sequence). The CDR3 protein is CASSFYGQYTEAFF. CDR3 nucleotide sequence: TGTGCCAGCAGTTTTTACGGACAGTACACTGAAGCTTTCTTT.

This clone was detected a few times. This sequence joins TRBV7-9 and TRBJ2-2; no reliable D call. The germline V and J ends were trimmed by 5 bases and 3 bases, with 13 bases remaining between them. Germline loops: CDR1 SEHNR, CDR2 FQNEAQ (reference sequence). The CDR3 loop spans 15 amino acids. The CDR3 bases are TGTGCCAGCAGCCCCGGCAGGTGGGACACCGGGGAGCTGTTTTTT. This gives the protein CASSPGRWDTGELFF.

The CDR3 region has the DNA TGTGCCAGCAGTTTGCGGGACAGGGGGCGAGGCACTGAAGCTTTCTTT. The encoded protein is CASSLRDRGRGTEAFF. This chain joins TRBV27 and TRBJ1-1; 12 bases fit TRBD1. The CDR3 sequence is 16 residues long. Germline V gives CDR1 MNHEY, CDR2 SMNVEV (reference sequence). V lost 3 bases and J lost 4; bases outside the gene matches: 6.

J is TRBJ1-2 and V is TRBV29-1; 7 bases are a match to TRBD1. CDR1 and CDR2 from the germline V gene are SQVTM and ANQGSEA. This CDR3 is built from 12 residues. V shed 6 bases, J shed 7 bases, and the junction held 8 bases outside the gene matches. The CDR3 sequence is CSVLTGLSGYTF. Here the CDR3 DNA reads TGCAGCGTCCTGACAGGGCTTTCTGGCTACACCTTC.

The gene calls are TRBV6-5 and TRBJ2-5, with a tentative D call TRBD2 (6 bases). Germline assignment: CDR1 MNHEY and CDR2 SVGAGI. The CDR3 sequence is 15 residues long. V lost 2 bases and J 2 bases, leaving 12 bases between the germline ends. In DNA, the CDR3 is TGTGCCAGCAGTTACGTGGGACTTTTACAAGAGACCCAGTACTTC. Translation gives CASSYVGLLQETQYF.

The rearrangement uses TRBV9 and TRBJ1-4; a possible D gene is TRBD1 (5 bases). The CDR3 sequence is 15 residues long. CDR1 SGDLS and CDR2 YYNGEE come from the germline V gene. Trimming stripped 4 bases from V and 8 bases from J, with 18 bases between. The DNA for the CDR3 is TGTGCCAGCAGCTTTGGCCCCGGGGAGGGGGAAAAACTGTTTTTT. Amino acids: CASSFGPGEGEKLFF. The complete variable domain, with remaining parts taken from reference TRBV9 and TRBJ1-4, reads DSGVTQTPKHLITATGQRVTLRCSPRSGDLSVYWYQQSLDQGLQFLIQYYNGEERAKGNILERFSAQQFPDLHSELNLSSLELGDSALYFCASSFGPGEGEKLFFGSGTQLSVL.

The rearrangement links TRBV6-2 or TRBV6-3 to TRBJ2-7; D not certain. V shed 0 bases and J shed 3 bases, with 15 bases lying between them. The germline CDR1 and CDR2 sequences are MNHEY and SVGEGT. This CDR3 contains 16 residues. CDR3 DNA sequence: TGTGCCAGCAGTTACTCGAAACCTAGTTTTGGCTACGAGCAGTACTTC. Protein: CASSYSKPSFGYEQYF.

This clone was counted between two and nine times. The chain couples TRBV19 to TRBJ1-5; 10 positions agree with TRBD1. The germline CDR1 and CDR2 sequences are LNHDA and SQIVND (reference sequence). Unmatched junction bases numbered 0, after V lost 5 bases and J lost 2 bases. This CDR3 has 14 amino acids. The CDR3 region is CASSGTGGNQPQHF. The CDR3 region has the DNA TGTGCCAGTAGTGGGACAGGGGGCAATCAGCCCCAGCATTTT.

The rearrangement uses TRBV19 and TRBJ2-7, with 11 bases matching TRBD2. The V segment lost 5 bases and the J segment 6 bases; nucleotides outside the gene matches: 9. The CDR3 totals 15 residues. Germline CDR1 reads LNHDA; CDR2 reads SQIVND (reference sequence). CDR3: CASSATTSGSVEQYF. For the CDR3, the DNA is TGTGCCAGTAGTGCTACTACTAGCGGGAGTGTCGAGCAGTACTTC.

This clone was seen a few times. The CDR3 bases are TGTGCCAGCAGCTTCACAGGGAACACTGAAGCTTTCTTT. It encodes CASSFTGNTEAFF. The rearrangement joins TRBV9 to TRBJ1-1, with D possibly matching TRBD1 (5 bases). The CDR3 loop spans 13 amino acids. V was clipped by 4 bases and J by 1 base, with 8 bases between them. Germline CDR1 is SGDLS and CDR2 is YYNGEE.

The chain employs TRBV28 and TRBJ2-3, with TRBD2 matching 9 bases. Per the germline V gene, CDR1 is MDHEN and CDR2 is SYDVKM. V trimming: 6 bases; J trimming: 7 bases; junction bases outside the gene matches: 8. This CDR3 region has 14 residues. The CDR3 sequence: CASRMAGGRYTQYF. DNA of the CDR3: TGTGCCAGCAGAATGGCGGGAGGGCGGTATACGCAGTATTTT.

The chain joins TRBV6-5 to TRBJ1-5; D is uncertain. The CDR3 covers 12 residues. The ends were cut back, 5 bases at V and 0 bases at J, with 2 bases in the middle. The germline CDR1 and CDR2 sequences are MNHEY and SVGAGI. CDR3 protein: CASSHSNQPQHF. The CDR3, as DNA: TGTGCCAGCAGTCATAGCAATCAGCCCCAGCATTTT.

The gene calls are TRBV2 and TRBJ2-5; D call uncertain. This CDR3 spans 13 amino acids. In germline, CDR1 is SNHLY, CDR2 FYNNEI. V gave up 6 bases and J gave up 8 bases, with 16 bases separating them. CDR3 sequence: CASSALQVDTQYF. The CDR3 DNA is TGTGCCAGCAGCGCACTCCAGGTTGATACCCAGTACTTC.

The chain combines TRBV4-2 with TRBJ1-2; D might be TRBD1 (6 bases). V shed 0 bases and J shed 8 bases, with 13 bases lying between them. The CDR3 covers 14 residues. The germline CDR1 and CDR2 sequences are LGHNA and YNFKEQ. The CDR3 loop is CASSQEGAGVGYTF. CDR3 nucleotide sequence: TGTGCCAGCAGCCAAGAAGGGGCAGGGGTCGGCTACACCTTC.

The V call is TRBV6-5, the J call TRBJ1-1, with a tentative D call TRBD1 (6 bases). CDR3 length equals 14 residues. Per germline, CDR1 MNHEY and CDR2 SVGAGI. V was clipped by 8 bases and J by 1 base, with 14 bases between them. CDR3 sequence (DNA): TGTGCCAGCCAGCGGGGGGCCCCGAACACTGAAGCTTTCTTT. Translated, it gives CASQRGAPNTEAFF.

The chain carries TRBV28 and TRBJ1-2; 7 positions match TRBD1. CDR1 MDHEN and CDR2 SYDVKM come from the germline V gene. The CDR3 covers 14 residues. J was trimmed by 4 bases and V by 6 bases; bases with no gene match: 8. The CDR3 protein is CASSKQTGAYGYTF. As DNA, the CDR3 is TGTGCCAGCAGCAAACAAACAGGGGCCTATGGCTACACCTTC.

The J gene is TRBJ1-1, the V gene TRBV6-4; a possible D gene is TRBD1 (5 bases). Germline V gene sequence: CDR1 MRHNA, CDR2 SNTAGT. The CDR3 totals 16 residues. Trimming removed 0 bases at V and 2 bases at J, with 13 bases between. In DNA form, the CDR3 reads TGTGCCAGCAGTGACTCTAGTCAGGGTGGAAACACTGAAGCTTTCTTT. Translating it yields CASSDSSQGGNTEAFF.

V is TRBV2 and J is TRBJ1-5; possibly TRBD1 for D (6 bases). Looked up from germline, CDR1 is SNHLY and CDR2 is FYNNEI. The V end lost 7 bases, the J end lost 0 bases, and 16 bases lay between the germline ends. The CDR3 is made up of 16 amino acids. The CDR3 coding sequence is TGTGCCAGCAAGGGCCGGGACAACCTTAGCAATCAGCCCCAGCATTTT. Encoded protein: CASKGRDNLSNQPQHF. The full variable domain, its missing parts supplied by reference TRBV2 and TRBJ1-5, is EPEVTQTPSHQVTQMGQEVILRCVPISNHLYFYWYRQILGQKVEFLVSFYNNEISEKSEIFDDQFSVERPDGSNFTLKIRSTKLEDSAMYFCASKGRDNLSNQPQHFGDGTRLSIL.

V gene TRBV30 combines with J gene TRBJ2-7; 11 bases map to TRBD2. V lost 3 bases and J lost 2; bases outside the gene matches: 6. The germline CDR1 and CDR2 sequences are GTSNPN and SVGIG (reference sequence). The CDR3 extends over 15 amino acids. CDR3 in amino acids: CAWRAGTSGTYEQYF. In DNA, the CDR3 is TGTGCCTGGAGAGCCGGGACTAGCGGAACCTACGAGCAGTACTTC.

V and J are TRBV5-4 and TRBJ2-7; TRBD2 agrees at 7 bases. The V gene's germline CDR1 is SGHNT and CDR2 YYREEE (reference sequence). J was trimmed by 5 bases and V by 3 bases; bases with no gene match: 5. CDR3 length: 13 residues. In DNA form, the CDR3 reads TGTGCCAGCAGCTCCGGGACTATGAACGAGCAGTACTTC. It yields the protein CASSSGTMNEQYF.